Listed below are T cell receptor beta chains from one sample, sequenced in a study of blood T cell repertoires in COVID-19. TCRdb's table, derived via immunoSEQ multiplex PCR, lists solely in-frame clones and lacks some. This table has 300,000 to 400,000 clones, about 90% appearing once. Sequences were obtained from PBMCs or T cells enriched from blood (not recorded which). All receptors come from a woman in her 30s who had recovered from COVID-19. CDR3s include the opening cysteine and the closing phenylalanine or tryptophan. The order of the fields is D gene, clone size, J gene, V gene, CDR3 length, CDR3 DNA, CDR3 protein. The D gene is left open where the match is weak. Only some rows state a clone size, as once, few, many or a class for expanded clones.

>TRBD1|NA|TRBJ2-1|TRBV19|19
TGTGCCAGTAGTGCGCTAAACCCGGCTTGGACAGGGTCCTACAATGAGCAGTTCTTC
CASSALNPAWTGSYNEQFF
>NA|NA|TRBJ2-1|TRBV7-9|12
TGTGCCAGCAGCTCTCTCCGGGGTGAGCAGTTCTTC
CASSSLRGEQFF
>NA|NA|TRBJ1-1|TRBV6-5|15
TGTGCCAGCAGTAGGAAGACAGAGATGAACACTGAAGCTTTCTTT
CASSRKTEMNTEAFF
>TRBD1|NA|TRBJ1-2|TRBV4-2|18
TGTGCCAGCAGCCAAGATCCCCTATGGACAGGGGAAGGCTATGGCTACACCTTC
CASSQDPLWTGEGYGYTF
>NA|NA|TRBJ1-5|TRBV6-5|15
TGTGCCAGCAGCCTCTCGGCGGGGTCGGGTCAGCCCCAGCATTTT
CASSLSAGSGQPQHF
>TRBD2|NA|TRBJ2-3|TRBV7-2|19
TGTGCCAGCAGCCCCGAAATCTACTGGCTAGCGGGGGACACAGATACGCAGTATTTT
CASSPEIYWLAGDTDTQYF
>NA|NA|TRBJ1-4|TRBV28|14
TGTGCCAGCAGTTTAGGGGACAAGTATGAAAAACTGTTTTTT
CASSLGDKYEKLFF
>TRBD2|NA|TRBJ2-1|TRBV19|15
TGTGCCAGTAGTGGTGGGGGGGGCTCCTACAATGAGCAGTTCTTC
CASSGGGGSYNEQFF
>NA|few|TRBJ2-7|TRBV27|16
TGTGCCAGCAGTTTATCTGCCGGGACTTCTCCCTACGAGCAGTACTTC
CASSLSAGTSPYEQYF
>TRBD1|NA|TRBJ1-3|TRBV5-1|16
TGCGCCAGCAGCCCCGAGACAGGGGTAGGGGGAAACACCATATATTTT
CASSPETGVGGNTIYF
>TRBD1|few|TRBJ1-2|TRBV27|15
TGTGCCAGCAGTCCGACGGACAGGGGAGAGTATGGCTACACCTTC
CASSPTDRGEYGYTF
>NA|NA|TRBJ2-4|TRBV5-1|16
TGCGCCAGCAGCTTTGGAGGCCGCGTGGCCAAAAACATTCAGTACTTC
CASSFGGRVAKNIQYF
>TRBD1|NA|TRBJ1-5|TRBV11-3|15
TGTGCCAGCAGCTCTCCGGACAGGGGCAATCAGCCCCAGCATTTT
CASSSPDRGNQPQHF
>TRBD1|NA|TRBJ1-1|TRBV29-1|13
TGCAGCGTCGAAGGGGACAGAGACACTGAAGCTTTCTTT
CSVEGDRDTEAFF
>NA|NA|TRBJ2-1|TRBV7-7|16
TGTGCCAGCAGCGCAACCGGGACACCCTCCTACAATGAGCAGTTCTTC
CASSATGTPSYNEQFF
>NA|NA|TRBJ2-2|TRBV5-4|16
TGTGCCAGCAGCTTGGAAGGTATCAGAGGCACCGGGGAGCTGTTTTTT
CASSLEGIRGTGELFF
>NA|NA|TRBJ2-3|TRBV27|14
TGTGCCAGCAGTTTATCGGCGGGGACAGATACGCAGTATTTT
CASSLSAGTDTQYF
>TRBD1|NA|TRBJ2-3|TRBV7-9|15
TGTGCCAGCAGCCTAACGACAGGGACCACAGATACGCAGTATTTT
CASSLTTGTTDTQYF
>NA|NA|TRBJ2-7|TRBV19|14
TGTGCCAGTAGTAGGGCAGGCGAATCCTACGAGCAGTACTTC
CASSRAGESYEQYF
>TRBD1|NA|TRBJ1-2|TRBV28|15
TGTGCCAGCAGTTTCCGGGACAGGGGGCTTGGTGGCTACACCTTC
CASSFRDRGLGGYTF
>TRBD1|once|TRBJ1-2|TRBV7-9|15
TGTGCCAGCAGCTTAGATCTACTAGGACAGGGGGGCTACACCTTC
CASSLDLLGQGGYTF
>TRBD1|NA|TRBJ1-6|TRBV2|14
TGTGCCAGCAGTGATGGGGACAGCAATTCACCCCTCCACTTT
CASSDGDSNSPLHF
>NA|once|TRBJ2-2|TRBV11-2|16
TGTGCCAGCAGCGGGTGGACAGACCTGAACACCGGGGAGCTGTTTTTT
CASSGWTDLNTGELFF
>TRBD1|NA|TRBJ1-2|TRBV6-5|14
TGTGCCAGCAGACCCCCAGGGGGCGGCTATGGCTACACCTTC
CASRPPGGGYGYTF
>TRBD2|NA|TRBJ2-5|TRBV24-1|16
TGTGCCACCAGTGATACCCTTCGGGGGGAACAAGAGACCCAGTACTTC
CATSDTLRGEQETQYF
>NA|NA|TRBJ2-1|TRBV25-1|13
TGTGCCAGTCAGAGGGACTTTGAAAATGAGCAGTTCTTC
CASQRDFENEQFF
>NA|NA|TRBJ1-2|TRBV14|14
TGTGCCAGCAGCCAAGATATCGGAGTCTATGGCTACACCTTC
CASSQDIGVYGYTF
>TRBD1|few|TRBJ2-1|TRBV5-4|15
TGTGCCAGCAGCTGGGGACAGGGTGGGTACAATGAGCAGTTCTTC
CASSWGQGGYNEQFF
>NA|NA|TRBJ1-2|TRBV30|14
TGTGCCTGGAGAAGAGGGCTTCTACCGTATGGCTACACCTTC
CAWRRGLLPYGYTF
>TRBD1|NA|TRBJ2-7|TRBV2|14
TGTGCCAGCAGTGACCCAGGGGGCCACTACGAGCAGTACTTC
CASSDPGGHYEQYF
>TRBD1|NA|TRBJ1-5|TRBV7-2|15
TGTGCCAGCAGCCGCTCGGGACAGAGCAATCAGCCCCAGCATTTT
CASSRSGQSNQPQHF
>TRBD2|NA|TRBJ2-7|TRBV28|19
TGTGCCAGCAGTTTATCCCCTCGAACTAGCGGGGGGGAACTTTACGAGCAGTACTTC
CASSLSPRTSGGELYEQYF
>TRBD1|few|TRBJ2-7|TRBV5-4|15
TGTGCCAGCAGCTCAGACCCGGGACAGGGACGCGAGCAGTACTTC
CASSSDPGQGREQYF
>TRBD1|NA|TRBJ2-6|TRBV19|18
TGTGCCAGTACTCCAGGGGACAGGGGACTTTCTGGGGCCAACGTCCTGACTTTC
CASTPGDRGLSGANVLTF
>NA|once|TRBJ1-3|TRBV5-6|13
TGTGCCAGCAGCTTTTCAGGGCGACCGGCCATATATTTT
CASSFSGRPAIYF
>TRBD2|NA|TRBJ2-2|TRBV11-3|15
TGTGCCAGCAGTGCGGGGGACCGGGACACCGGGGAGCTGTTTTTT
CASSAGDRDTGELFF
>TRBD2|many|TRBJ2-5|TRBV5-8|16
TGTGCCAGCAGCTTGTGGGGGGGATTGTACCAAGAGACCCAGTACTTC
CASSLWGGLYQETQYF
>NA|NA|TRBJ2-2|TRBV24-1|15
TGTGCCACCAGTGATCCGTCCCGGAACACCGGGGAGCTGTTTTTT
CATSDPSRNTGELFF
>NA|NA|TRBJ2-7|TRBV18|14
TGTGCCAGCTCCCCACTGCCCCTATCCTACGAGCAGTACTTC
CASSPLPLSYEQYF
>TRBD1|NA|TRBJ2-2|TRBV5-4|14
TGTGCCAGCAGCCTAACAGGGGGCTCCGGGGAGCTGTTTTTT
CASSLTGGSGELFF
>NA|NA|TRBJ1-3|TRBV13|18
TGTGCCAGCAGCCATGGGACCCGCGGAGGGGCGGTTGGAAACACCATATATTTT
CASSHGTRGGAVGNTIYF
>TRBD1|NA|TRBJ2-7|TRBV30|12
TGTGCCTGGAGACAGGGGGTCTACGAGCAGTACTTC
CAWRQGVYEQYF
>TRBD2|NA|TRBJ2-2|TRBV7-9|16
TGTGCCAGCAGGTATCTAGCGGTTAAGGACACCGGGGAGCTGTTTTTT
CASRYLAVKDTGELFF
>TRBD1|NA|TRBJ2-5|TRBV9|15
TGTGCCAGCAGCTTAGGGACAGGGCTGCGAGAGACCCAGTACTTC
CASSLGTGLRETQYF
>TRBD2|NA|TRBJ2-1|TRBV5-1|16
TGCGCCAGCAGCTTAACTAGCGCGAGCTCCTACAATGAGCAGTTCTTC
CASSLTSASSYNEQFF
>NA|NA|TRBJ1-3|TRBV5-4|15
TGTGCCAGCAGCTTGGGTGGCCACTCTGGAAACACCATATATTTT
CASSLGGHSGNTIYF
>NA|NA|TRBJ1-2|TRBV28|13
TGTGCCAGCACCTCCGTCGGACTCTATGGCTACACCTTC
CASTSVGLYGYTF
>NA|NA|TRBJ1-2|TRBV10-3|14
TGTGCCATCAGTGAATCGGGGGTACACTATGGCTACACCTTC
CAISESGVHYGYTF
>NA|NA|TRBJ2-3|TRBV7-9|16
TGTGCCAGCAGCTTACCTAGCCCGGCTAGCACAGATACGCAGTATTTT
CASSLPSPASTDTQYF
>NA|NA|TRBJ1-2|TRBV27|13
TGTGCCAGCAGTTGGAGCGGGACGGATGGCTACACCTTC
CASSWSGTDGYTF